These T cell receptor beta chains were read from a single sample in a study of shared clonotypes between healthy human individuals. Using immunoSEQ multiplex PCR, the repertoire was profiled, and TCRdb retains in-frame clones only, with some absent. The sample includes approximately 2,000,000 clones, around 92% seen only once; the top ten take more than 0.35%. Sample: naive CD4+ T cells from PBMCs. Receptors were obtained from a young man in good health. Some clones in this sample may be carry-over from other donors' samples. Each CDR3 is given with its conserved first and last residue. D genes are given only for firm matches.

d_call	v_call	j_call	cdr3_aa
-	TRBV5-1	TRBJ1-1	CASSSAVNTEAFF
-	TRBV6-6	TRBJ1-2	CASSPPPRGYGYTF
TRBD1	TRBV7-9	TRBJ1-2	CASSSRQGESLRTGYTF
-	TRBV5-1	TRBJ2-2	CASSPGAGKGTGELFF
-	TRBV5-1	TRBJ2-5	CASSPFTGPAVSQYF
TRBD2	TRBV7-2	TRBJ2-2	CASSLRASGGTNTGELFF
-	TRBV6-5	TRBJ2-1	CASSRFRQGGNEQFF
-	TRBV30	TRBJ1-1	CAWSTTEAFF
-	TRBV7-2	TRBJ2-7	CASSLSPAYSYEQYF
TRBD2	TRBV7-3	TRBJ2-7	CASSPPGLAVEQYF
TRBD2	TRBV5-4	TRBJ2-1	CASSPPSGTTYNEQFF
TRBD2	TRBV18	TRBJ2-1	CASSPGLAGYNEQFF
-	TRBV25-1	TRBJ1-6	CASSERTWNSPLHF
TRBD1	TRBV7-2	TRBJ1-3	CASKTGGSGNTIYF
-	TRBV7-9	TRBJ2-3	CASSPAGTQYF
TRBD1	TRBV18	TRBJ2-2	CASSPGTGGLNTGELFF
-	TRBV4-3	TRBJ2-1	CASSQDRQGSASGKNEQFF
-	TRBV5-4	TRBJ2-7	CASSLQRVPGGEQYF
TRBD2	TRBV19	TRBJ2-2	CASSEGTTNTGELFF
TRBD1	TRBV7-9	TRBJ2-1	CASSSGQEVFNEQFF
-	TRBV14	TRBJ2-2	CASRNSGNTGELFF
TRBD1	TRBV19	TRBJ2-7	CASSISLGQSYEQYF
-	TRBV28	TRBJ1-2	CASKVTNYGYTF
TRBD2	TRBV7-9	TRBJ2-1	CASSKGLAGRYNEQFF
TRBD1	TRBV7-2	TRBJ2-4	CASEQGGSKNIQYF
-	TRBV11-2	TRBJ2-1	CASSLGPDSYNEQFF
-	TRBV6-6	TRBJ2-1	CASSGASAYNEQFF
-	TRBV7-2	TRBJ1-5	CASSFTGWGNQPQHF
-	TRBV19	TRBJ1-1	CASSPREGGRGAFF
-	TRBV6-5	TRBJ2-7	CASSYVGPHPYEQYF
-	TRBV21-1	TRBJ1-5	CASSNAGGGQPQHF
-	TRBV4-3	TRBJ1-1	CASSHSVGAGTEAFF
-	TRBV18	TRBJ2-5	CASSPEPGTETQYF
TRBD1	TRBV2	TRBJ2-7	CASSPVPGTVYEQYF
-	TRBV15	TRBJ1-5	CATSRDLYNQPQHF
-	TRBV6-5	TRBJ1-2	CASSYPDGGYTF
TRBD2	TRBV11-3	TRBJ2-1	CASSSSGTSYNEQFF
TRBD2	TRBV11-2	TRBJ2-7	CASSLSLAGVNYEQYF
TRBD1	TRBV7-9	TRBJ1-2	CASSLGQGGTNYTF
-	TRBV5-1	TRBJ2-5	CASSLPLETQYF
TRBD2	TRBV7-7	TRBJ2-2	CASSLAAGGPTGELFF